The T cell receptor beta chain described here comes from a study of blood T cell repertoires in COVID-19. Study as a whole: Sites across the United States, Italy and Spain contributed samples from acute and convalescent COVID-19. PBMCs, B-cell-depleted T cells, or T cells were the source of the cDNA or gDNA that made up the material.

Notes on this clone: Within the sample, other DNA sequences also encode this same CDR3.

Original data processing: For nucleated cells, counts were estimated from reference gene primer amplification. The data were produced by immunoSEQ multiplex PCR, yet TCRdb's version contains in-frame clones alone and is incomplete. That table supplies the V and J calls and clone size; D and trimming were determined from the DNA. The data contain fewer than 250,000 clones, roughly nine tenths of them singletons. The CDR3 totals 14 residues. V trimming: 5 bases; J trimming: 2 bases; junction bases outside the gene matches: 2. Germline V CDR1 and CDR2: MNHEY, SVGAGI. Sequencing used peripheral blood. The chain joins TRBV6-5 to TRBJ2-7; 11 nucleotides align to TRBD2. The receptor was derived from a man aged 70-80 years with acute or convalescent COVID-19. CDR3 protein: CASSSSGRAYEQYF. CDR3 in DNA: TGTGCCAGCAGTAGTAGCGGGAGGGCCTACGAGCAGTACTTC.